This T cell receptor beta chain is drawn from a study of post-analysis software for immune sequencing data (dated by TCRdb to the mid-2010s). Concerning the study at large: Recorded disease courses included relapsing-remitting, secondary progressive and progressive-relapsing multiple sclerosis, with some patients lacking subtype annotation. A subset of samples was prepared in parallel using single-end sample barcoding, then pooled and co-amplified after Illumina adapter ligation. The multiple sclerosis patient repertoires were compared with around ten previously published healthy control repertoires from donors aged about 6 to 26 years.

The CDR3 covers 17 residues, taking in both the cysteine and the phenylalanine. The sequence is cut down to CDR3 DNA, 51 bases in frame from base 1. The germline V gene (reference sequence) provides CDR1 SEHNR and CDR2 FQNEAQ. Compared with germline, V lacks 4 bases and J lacks 2 bases; bases without a gene match: 14. TCR beta repertoires were profiled from peripheral blood of over 10 young patients with multiple sclerosis to demonstrate the VDJtools post-analysis software. The multiple sclerosis patients were children and adolescents ranging in age from roughly 6 to 15 years. This clonotype was seen a few times. The antigen this receptor binds is unknown. No much larger clonotype is one base removed from it; base qualities were not supplied. To prepare the library, PCR was applied. Sequencing was carried out with an Illumina HiSeq 2500. To reduce PCR and sequencing biases, unique molecular identifiers were built into the TCR beta cDNA libraries. Every 1 to 10 million input T cells yielded approximately 500,000 cDNA molecules, meaning each molecule approximated one T cell. The patient libraries were prepared and sequenced using the same protocol as the earlier healthy control dataset. Within a given batch, samples were prepared together, multiplexed and sequenced on the same HiSeq lane. As for the authors' bioinformatics: MIGEC was used to process the raw barcoded reads, and molecular identifier groups with only a single read were discarded before consensus assembly and CDR3 extraction. VDJtools was used for post-analysis of the clonotype tables, and diversity was normalized by down-sampling every dataset to the size of the smallest sample. In repertoire overlap clustering, CDR3 amino acid sequences, but not nucleotide sequences, were matched to correct batch-related cross-sample contamination. TCRdb reprocessed the public reads (quality trimming at Q25 with fastp, clone calling with MiXCR) and kept in-frame beta chains. Each CDR3 protein gets just one entry, which takes the most common genes and DNA from the rows behind it. It is TCRdb's table, rather than the study itself, that gives the V and J calls and clone size. The sample yields 750,000 to 950,000 distinct CDR3 sequences; roughly 46% were counted once. The ten largest clones take up just under 5% of the sample.

Overall results and qualifications from the work: Strong co-clustering of samples prepared in the same batch was shown by direct clustering with F measure, prompting a batch-effect correction. Patients showed significantly higher frequencies than controls for several TRBV segments, among them TRBV5-6, TRBV5-1 and TRBV20-1. The multiple sclerosis patient group was slightly younger than the control group. Significantly lower normalized Chao1 diversity was found in multiple sclerosis patients than in controls, suggesting substantial peripheral T-cell clonal expansion.

The sequence links TRBV7-9 to TRBJ2-7; 7 central nucleotides agree with TRBD2. This receptor was obtained from a girl aged 5 to 17 with multiple sclerosis. What was sequenced was blood. The DNA sequence reads TGTGCCAGCAGCTCCCAGGTCCTCGGGACTACCACCTACGAGCAGTACTTC. Translation gives CASSSQVLGTTTYEQYF.